This is a list of T cell receptor beta chains from one sample in a study of blood T cell repertoires in COVID-19. TCRdb's table, derived via immunoSEQ multiplex PCR, lists solely in-frame clones and lacks some. Of about 200,000 clones in the sample, approximately 90% were seen once. Sequencing was done on a sample of peripheral blood. These receptors were taken from an elderly man with acute or convalescent COVID-19. Both conserved end residues are part of each CDR3. A D gene is named only where the DNA matches it firmly. A row's size may be missing; if present it is once, few, many or a size class.

D gene: .; V gene: TRBV6-5; clone size: .; J gene: TRBJ2-4; CDR3 DNA: TGTGCCAGCACTTCGCCCGGGGGCATTCAGTACTTC; CDR3 protein: CASTSPGGIQYF
D gene: TRBD1; V gene: TRBV6-5; clone size: .; J gene: TRBJ1-2; CDR3 DNA: TGTGCCAGCAGTCCGGGACAGGGGAGATATGGCTACACCTTC; CDR3 protein: CASSPGQGRYGYTF
D gene: TRBD1; V gene: TRBV14; clone size: .; J gene: TRBJ2-2; CDR3 DNA: TGTGCCAGCAGCCACGGACAGGGGGTCTACTCCGGGGAGCTGTTTTTT; CDR3 protein: CASSHGQGVYSGELFF
D gene: TRBD2; V gene: TRBV24-1; clone size: .; J gene: TRBJ2-3; CDR3 DNA: TGTGCCACCAGTGATCCCGGGGGGACCACAGATACGCAGTATTTT; CDR3 protein: CATSDPGGTTDTQYF
D gene: .; V gene: TRBV18; clone size: .; J gene: TRBJ2-1; CDR3 DNA: TGTGCCAGCTCACGGTACCGGGACATTGGGGAGCAGTTCTTC; CDR3 protein: CASSRYRDIGEQFF
D gene: .; V gene: TRBV21-1; clone size: .; J gene: TRBJ2-5; CDR3 DNA: TGTGCCAGCAGCCCAACAGGGGACGAGACCCAGTACTTC; CDR3 protein: CASSPTGDETQYF
D gene: .; V gene: TRBV24-1; clone size: .; J gene: TRBJ1-2; CDR3 DNA: TGTGCCACCAGTGGGTCAGGGGTGCGTGGCTACACCTTC; CDR3 protein: CATSGSGVRGYTF
D gene: .; V gene: TRBV18; clone size: .; J gene: TRBJ1-2; CDR3 DNA: TGTGCCAGCTCACCGGGGGCTGGTGGCTACACCTTC; CDR3 protein: CASSPGAGGYTF
D gene: TRBD1; V gene: TRBV3-1/TRBV3-2; clone size: .; J gene: TRBJ2-5; CDR3 DNA: TGTGCCAGCAGCCATGAGGACAGGGGGGTGACCCAGTACTTC; CDR3 protein: CASSHEDRGVTQYF
D gene: TRBD2; V gene: TRBV7-9; clone size: few; J gene: TRBJ2-1; CDR3 DNA: TGTGCCAGCACCAAAGCACTAGCGGGAGTAGGTGGTGAGCAGTTCTTC; CDR3 protein: CASTKALAGVGGEQFF
D gene: .; V gene: TRBV28; clone size: .; J gene: TRBJ2-1; CDR3 DNA: TGTGCCAGGACAGAGAGCTCCTACAATGAGCAGTTCTTC; CDR3 protein: CARTESSYNEQFF
D gene: .; V gene: TRBV4-1; clone size: few; J gene: TRBJ1-4; CDR3 DNA: TGCGCCAGCAGCCAGGGGATGACAGCGACTAATGAAAAACTGTTTTTT; CDR3 protein: CASSQGMTATNEKLFF
D gene: .; V gene: TRBV5-1; clone size: .; J gene: TRBJ1-2; CDR3 DNA: TGCGCCAGCAGCTTCCAGGGTCCAAACTATGGCTACACCTTC; CDR3 protein: CASSFQGPNYGYTF
D gene: .; V gene: TRBV6-4; clone size: once; J gene: TRBJ1-2; CDR3 DNA: TGTGCCAGCAGTGACTCGGCAGGGGCCAGCTATGGCTACACCTTC; CDR3 protein: CASSDSAGASYGYTF
D gene: TRBD1; V gene: TRBV5-1; clone size: .; J gene: TRBJ2-2; CDR3 DNA: TGCGCCAGCAGCTTGACAGGGGGTGGCGGGGAGCTGTTTTTT; CDR3 protein: CASSLTGGGGELFF
D gene: .; V gene: TRBV10-1; clone size: .; J gene: TRBJ1-4; CDR3 DNA: TGCGCCAGCAGTGAGGGAAGGGGTGAAAAACTGTTTTTT; CDR3 protein: CASSEGRGEKLFF
D gene: .; V gene: TRBV3-1/TRBV3-2; clone size: .; J gene: TRBJ2-7; CDR3 DNA: TGTGCCAGCAGCCAAGACGTCTCGTCCGAGCAGTACTTC; CDR3 protein: CASSQDVSSEQYF
D gene: .; V gene: TRBV6-5; clone size: .; J gene: TRBJ2-1; CDR3 DNA: TGTGCCAGCAGTTACTATGGGCAGGGGCGTAGTAGTGAGCAGTTCTTC; CDR3 protein: CASSYYGQGRSSEQFF
D gene: TRBD1; V gene: TRBV3-1/TRBV3-2; clone size: .; J gene: TRBJ1-6; CDR3 DNA: TGTGCCAGCAGCCGGGACAGGGATTATAATTCACCCCTCCACTTT; CDR3 protein: CASSRDRDYNSPLHF
D gene: TRBD2; V gene: TRBV7-2; clone size: .; J gene: TRBJ2-1; CDR3 DNA: TGTGCCAGCAGCATTTACCCCCGGACTAGCGGGCTCAACAATGAGCAGTTCTTC; CDR3 protein: CASSIYPRTSGLNNEQFF
D gene: TRBD1; V gene: TRBV5-1; clone size: few; J gene: TRBJ1-5; CDR3 DNA: TGCGCCAGCAGCAGGGGACAGGGGGCCTCCAGCAATCAGCCCCAGCATTTT; CDR3 protein: CASSRGQGASSNQPQHF
D gene: TRBD1; V gene: TRBV5-1; clone size: .; J gene: TRBJ1-1; CDR3 DNA: TGCGCCAGCAGCCCGGCGGGACAGCCTAACACTGAAGCTTTCTTT; CDR3 protein: CASSPAGQPNTEAFF
D gene: TRBD1; V gene: TRBV24-1; clone size: .; J gene: TRBJ2-2; CDR3 DNA: TGTGCCACCAGTGATCAGGGGGCAGGGACCGGGGAGCTGTTTTTT; CDR3 protein: CATSDQGAGTGELFF
D gene: .; V gene: TRBV30; clone size: .; J gene: TRBJ2-1; CDR3 DNA: TGTGCCTGGAGTACTTCGGGGGAAACCTACAATGAGCAGTTCTTC; CDR3 protein: CAWSTSGETYNEQFF
D gene: TRBD1; V gene: TRBV3-1/TRBV3-2; clone size: .; J gene: TRBJ1-1; CDR3 DNA: TGTGCCAGCAGCCACATAACAGGGGGGAAGAACACTGAAGCTTTCTTT; CDR3 protein: CASSHITGGKNTEAFF